Listed below are T cell receptor beta chains from one sample, sequenced in a study of technical replicates of blood from a handful of donors. Clones were sequenced by immunoSEQ multiplex PCR, and TCRdb holds only the in-frame ones, with some missing. Of tens of thousands of clones in the sample, approximately 91% were seen once. The sequenced material came from PBMCs. The receptor set was obtained from a human donor in good health. Some clones in this sample may be carry-over from other donors' samples. Both conserved end residues are part of each CDR3. D genes are given only for firm matches. Rows may omit the clone size; those that give it use once, few, many or a size class.

>TRBD1|TRBJ2-4|15|-|TRBV2
TGTGCCAGCACCCCGGGACAGGGGGCGAGAAACATTCAGTACTTC
CASTPGQGARNIQYF
>TRBD2|TRBJ2-7|13|-|TRBV18
TGTGCCAGCTCAGCGAGGACTAGCGACGAGCAGTACTTC
CASSARTSDEQYF
>-|TRBJ1-2|12|-|TRBV12-5
TGTGCTAGTGGTTTTTCAGGGGCCGGCTACACCTTC
CASGFSGAGYTF
>-|TRBJ2-1|13|once|TRBV2
TGTGCCAGCAGGCCGGACAGCTACAATGAGCAGTTCTTC
CASRPDSYNEQFF
>-|TRBJ2-5|14|-|TRBV15
TGTGCCACCAGCAGAGATAACTTCCAAGAGACCCAGTACTTC
CATSRDNFQETQYF
>TRBD2|TRBJ2-3|15|once|TRBV6-5
TGTGCCAGCAGTTACTCGAATAGCGGGAGAGATACGCAGTATTTT
CASSYSNSGRDTQYF
>TRBD2|TRBJ2-1|15|-|TRBV4-1
TGCGCCAGCAGCCAAGAGATAGCGGGAGTATATGAGCAGTTCTTC
CASSQEIAGVYEQFF
>TRBD1|TRBJ2-7|16|-|TRBV7-2
TGTGCCAGCAGCGAAGACCACCAAAGGACAGGGCAGGAGCAGTACTTC
CASSEDHQRTGQEQYF
>TRBD1|TRBJ1-2|15|-|TRBV19
TGTGCCAGTAGTACCGCAACAGGGGTGAACTATGGCTACACCTTC
CASSTATGVNYGYTF
>-|TRBJ2-2|15|-|TRBV28
TGTGCCAGCACCTCAGGCCCACCCGGTGGTGGGGAGCTGTTTTTT
CASTSGPPGGGELFF
>-|TRBJ1-1|14|-|TRBV13
TGTGCCAGCAGCTTTCGGACTTGGGGCACTGAAGCTTTCTTT
CASSFRTWGTEAFF
>TRBD2|TRBJ2-7|14|-|TRBV19
TGTGCCAGTAGTAACCCTAGCGGCGCCTACGAGCAGTACTTC
CASSNPSGAYEQYF
>TRBD2|TRBJ2-2|14|-|TRBV9
TGTGCCAGCAACCGAGCGGGGGGGCCCGGGGAGCTGTTTTTT
CASNRAGGPGELFF
>-|TRBJ1-3|14|-|TRBV5-1
TGCGCCAGCAGCTCGTCAGACTCTGGAAACACCATATATTTT
CASSSSDSGNTIYF
>-|TRBJ1-1|17|-|TRBV12-5
TGTGCTAGTGGTCCCCTGTTTGTACCCTTTTCGGGAACTGAAGCTTTCTTT
CASGPLFVPFSGTEAFF
>TRBD2|TRBJ2-2|18|-|TRBV6-1
TGTGCCAGCAGTGGAACCGCGGGTCCTAGCGGGACCACCGGGGAGCTGTTTTTT
CASSGTAGPSGTTGELFF
>-|TRBJ1-1|14|-|TRBV6-5
TGTGCCAGCAGCCCGACAGAAATGAACACTGAAGCTTTCTTT
CASSPTEMNTEAFF
>-|TRBJ1-1|12|-|TRBV5-1
TGCGCCAGCAAGGGGGTGGGCACTGAAGCTTTCTTT
CASKGVGTEAFF
>-|TRBJ2-5|13|-|TRBV7-9
TGTGCCAGCAGCTTTCCGGACCAAGAGACCCAGTACTTC
CASSFPDQETQYF
>TRBD2|TRBJ2-3|16|-|TRBV27
TGTGCCAGCAGTATCCAGCCTAGCGGGAGGTCAGATACGCAGTATTTT
CASSIQPSGRSDTQYF
>-|TRBJ2-3|16|-|TRBV6-5
TGTGCCAGCAGTTCCACCGTGGGAGGCCCCACAGATACGCAGTATTTT
CASSSTVGGPTDTQYF
>TRBD1|TRBJ1-4|15|-|TRBV2
TGTGCCAGCAGTGAATCCGGGACAGGGAGTGAAAAACTGTTTTTT
CASSESGTGSEKLFF
>-|TRBJ1-1|14|-|TRBV5-6
TGTGCCAGCAGCTACAGGCAGTGGGACACTGAAGCTTTCTTT
CASSYRQWDTEAFF
>-|TRBJ1-4|13|-|TRBV18
TGTGCCAGCTCACCACCGGCGGGTGAAAAACTGTTTTTT
CASSPPAGEKLFF
>TRBD1|TRBJ2-7|15|-|TRBV18
TGTGCCAGCTCACCCCCGGGACAGGGCCCCTACGAGCAGTACTTC
CASSPPGQGPYEQYF
>TRBD2|TRBJ2-7|18|-|TRBV15
TGTGCCACCAGCAGAGACTCCCCGACTAGCCGAAGGTCCTACGAGCAGTACTTC
CATSRDSPTSRRSYEQYF
>TRBD2|TRBJ2-5|17|-|TRBV5-4
TGTGCCAGCAGTCAGCCGAGACTAGCGGGGATCCAAGAGACCCAGTACTTC
CASSQPRLAGIQETQYF
>-|TRBJ1-1|13|-|TRBV6-1
TGTGCCAGCACCGCGGGTTCAAACACTGAAGCTTTCTTT
CASTAGSNTEAFF
>TRBD1|TRBJ2-7|15|-|TRBV4-3
TGCGCCAGCAGCCACCGATCCGGGACAGGCTACGAGCAGTACTTC
CASSHRSGTGYEQYF
>TRBD1|TRBJ2-3|14|-|TRBV30
TGTGCCTGCGGGACAGGGCCCTACACAGATACGCAGTATTTT
CACGTGPYTDTQYF
>TRBD1|TRBJ1-1|15|-|TRBV7-2
TGTGCCAGCAGCCCCCCTGGGACAGCGAACACTGAAGCTTTCTTT
CASSPPGTANTEAFF
>-|TRBJ2-1|15|many|TRBV7-2
TGTGCCAGCAGCACCCGGGGGCTAGCGGCCAATGAGCAGTTCTTC
CASSTRGLAANEQFF
>-|TRBJ2-2|14|-|TRBV4-1
TGCGCCAGCAGCCATTCGGAGGCTCGGCGGGAGCTGTTTTTT
CASSHSEARRELFF
>-|TRBJ2-1|15|-|TRBV19
TGTGCCAGTAGTATTTGGGCTAGCAGAAACAATGAGCAGTTCTTC
CASSIWASRNNEQFF
>-|TRBJ2-7|15|-|TRBV4-3
TGCGCCAGCAGCCAAGATCGGGTAGGGAGCTACGAGCAGTACTTC
CASSQDRVGSYEQYF
>-|TRBJ1-5|14|-|TRBV7-6
TGTGCCAGCAGCTCAGGGCCTAGCAATCAGCCCCAGCATTTT
CASSSGPSNQPQHF
>-|TRBJ2-1|13|-|TRBV19
TGTGCCAGTAGTATAGTCGGCGGAGGTGAGCAGTTCTTC
CASSIVGGGEQFF